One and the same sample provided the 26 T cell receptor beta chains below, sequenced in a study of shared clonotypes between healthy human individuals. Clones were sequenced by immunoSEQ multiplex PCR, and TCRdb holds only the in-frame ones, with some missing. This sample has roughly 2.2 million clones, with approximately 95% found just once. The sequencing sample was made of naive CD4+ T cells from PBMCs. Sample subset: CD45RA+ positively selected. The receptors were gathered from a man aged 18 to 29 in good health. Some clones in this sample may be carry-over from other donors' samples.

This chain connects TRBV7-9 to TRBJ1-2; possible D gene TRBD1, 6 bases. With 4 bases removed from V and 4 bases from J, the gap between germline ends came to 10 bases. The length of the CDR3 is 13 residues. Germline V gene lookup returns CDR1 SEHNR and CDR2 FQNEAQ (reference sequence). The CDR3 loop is CASSSQGFYGYTF. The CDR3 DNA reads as TGTGCCAGCAGCTCACAGGGATTCTATGGCTACACCTTC.

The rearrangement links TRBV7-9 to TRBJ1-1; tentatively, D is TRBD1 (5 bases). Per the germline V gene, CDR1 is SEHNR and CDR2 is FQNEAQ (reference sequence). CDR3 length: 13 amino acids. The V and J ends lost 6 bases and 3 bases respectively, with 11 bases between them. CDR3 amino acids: CASSLQEYTEAFF. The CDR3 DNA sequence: TGTGCCAGCAGTCTACAGGAATACACTGAAGCTTTCTTT.

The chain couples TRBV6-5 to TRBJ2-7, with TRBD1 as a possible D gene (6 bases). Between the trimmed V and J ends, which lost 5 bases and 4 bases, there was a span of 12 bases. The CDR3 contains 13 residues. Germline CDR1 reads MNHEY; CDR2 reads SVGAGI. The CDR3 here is CASSNGQLYEQYF. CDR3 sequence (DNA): TGTGCCAGCAGTAACGGACAGCTATACGAGCAGTACTTC.

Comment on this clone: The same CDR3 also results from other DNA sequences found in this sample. The CDR3 DNA reads as TGTGCCAGCAGTTACATTGAAAACACTGAAGCTTTCTTT. This gives the protein CASSYIENTEAFF. The chain employs TRBV6-6 and TRBJ1-1, with D hard to call. V was pared by 2 bases and J by 2 bases, with 6 bases between. CDR3 size: 13 residues. CDR1 is MNHNY, CDR2 SVGAGI, per germline (reference sequence).

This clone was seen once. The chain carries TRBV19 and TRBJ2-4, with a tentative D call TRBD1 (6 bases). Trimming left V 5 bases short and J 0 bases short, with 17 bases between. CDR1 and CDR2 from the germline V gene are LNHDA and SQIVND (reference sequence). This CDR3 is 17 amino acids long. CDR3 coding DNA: TGTGCCAGTAGTTCTAAAGGACAGAGCCTAGCCAAAAACATTCAGTACTTC. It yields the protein CASSSKGQSLAKNIQYF.

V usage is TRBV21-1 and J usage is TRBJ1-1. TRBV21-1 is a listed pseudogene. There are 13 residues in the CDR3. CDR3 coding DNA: TGTGCCAGCAGCGTCGTCTTGAACACTGAAGCTTTCTTT. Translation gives CASSVVLNTEAFF.

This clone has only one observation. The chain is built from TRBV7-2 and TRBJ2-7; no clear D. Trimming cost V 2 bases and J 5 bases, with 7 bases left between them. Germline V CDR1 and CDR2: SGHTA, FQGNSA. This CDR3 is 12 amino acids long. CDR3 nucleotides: TGTGCCAGCAGCTTAACTACAAACGAGCAGTACTTC. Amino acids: CASSLTTNEQYF.

CDR3 sequence: CASSLYSRLNTGELFF. The CDR3 DNA sequence: TGTGCCAGCAGCTTATATTCCAGGCTAAACACCGGGGAGCTGTTTTTT. The chain is built from TRBV7-2 and TRBJ2-2, with D unclear. CDR1 SGHTA and CDR2 FQGNSA come from the germline V gene. CDR3 size: 16 residues. The ends were cut back, 2 bases at V and 2 bases at J, with 12 bases in the middle.

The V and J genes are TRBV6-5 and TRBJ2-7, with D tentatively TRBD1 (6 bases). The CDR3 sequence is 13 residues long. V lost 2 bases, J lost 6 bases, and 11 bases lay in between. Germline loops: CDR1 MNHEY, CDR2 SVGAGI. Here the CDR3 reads CASSYRDNSEQYF. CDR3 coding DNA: TGTGCCAGCAGTTACAGGGACAACTCCGAGCAGTACTTC.

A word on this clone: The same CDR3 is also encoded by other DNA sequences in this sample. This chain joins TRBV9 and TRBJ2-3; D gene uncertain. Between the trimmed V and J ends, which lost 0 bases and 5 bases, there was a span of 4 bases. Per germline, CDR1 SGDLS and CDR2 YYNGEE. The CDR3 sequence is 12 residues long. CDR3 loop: CASSVDGDTQYF. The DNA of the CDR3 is TGTGCCAGCAGCGTAGATGGAGATACGCAGTATTTT. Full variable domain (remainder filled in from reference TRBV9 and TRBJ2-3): DSGVTQTPKHLITATGQRVTLRCSPRSGDLSVYWYQQSLDQGLQFLIQYYNGEERAKGNILERFSAQQFPDLHSELNLSSLELGDSALYFCASSVDGDTQYFGPGTRLTVL.

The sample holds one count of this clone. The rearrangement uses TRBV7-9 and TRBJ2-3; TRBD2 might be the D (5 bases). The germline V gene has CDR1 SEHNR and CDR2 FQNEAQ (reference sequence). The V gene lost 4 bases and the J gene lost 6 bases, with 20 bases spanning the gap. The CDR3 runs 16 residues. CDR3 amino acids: CASSSTLRAAPDTQYF. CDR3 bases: TGTGCCAGCAGCTCCACTCTGCGGGCAGCCCCCGATACGCAGTATTTT.

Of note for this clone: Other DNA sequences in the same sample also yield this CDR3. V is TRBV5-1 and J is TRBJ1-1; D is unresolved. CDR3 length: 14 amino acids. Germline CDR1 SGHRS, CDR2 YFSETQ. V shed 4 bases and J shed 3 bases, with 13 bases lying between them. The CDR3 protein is CASSLGPTDTEAFF. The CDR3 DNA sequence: TGCGCCAGCAGCCTCGGGCCTACGGACACTGAAGCTTTCTTT.

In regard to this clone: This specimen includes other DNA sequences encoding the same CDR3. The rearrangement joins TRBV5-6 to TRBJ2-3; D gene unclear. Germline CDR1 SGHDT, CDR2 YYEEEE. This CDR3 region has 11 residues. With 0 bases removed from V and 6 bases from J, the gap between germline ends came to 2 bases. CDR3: CASSLADTQYF. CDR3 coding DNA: TGTGCCAGCAGCTTGGCCGATACGCAGTATTTT.

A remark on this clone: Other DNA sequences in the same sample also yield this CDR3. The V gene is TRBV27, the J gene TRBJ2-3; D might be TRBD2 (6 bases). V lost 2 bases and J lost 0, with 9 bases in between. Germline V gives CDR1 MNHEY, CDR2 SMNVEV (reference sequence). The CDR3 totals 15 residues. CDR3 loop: CASSLRRESTDTQYF. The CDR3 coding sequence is TGTGCCAGCAGTTTAAGGCGGGAAAGCACAGATACGCAGTATTTT.

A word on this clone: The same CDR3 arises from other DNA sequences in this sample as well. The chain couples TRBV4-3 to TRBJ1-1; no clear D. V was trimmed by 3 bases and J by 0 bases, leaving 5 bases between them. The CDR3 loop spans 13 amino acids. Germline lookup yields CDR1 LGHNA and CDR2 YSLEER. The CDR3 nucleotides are TGCGCCAGCAGCCAGGACCTGAACACTGAAGCTTTCTTT. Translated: CASSQDLNTEAFF.

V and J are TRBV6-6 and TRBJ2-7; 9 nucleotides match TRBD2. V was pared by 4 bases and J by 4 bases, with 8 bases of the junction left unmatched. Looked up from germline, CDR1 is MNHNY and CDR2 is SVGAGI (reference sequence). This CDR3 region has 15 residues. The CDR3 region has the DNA TGTGCCAGCAGTTCGTTTAGCGGGAGTATGTACGAGCAGTACTTC. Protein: CASSSFSGSMYEQYF.

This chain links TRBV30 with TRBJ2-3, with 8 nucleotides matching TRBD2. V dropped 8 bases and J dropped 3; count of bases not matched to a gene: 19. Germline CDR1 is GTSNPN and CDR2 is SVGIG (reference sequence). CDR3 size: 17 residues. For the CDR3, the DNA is TGTGCCGCTCCCGACCGGGGACTAGACCTTGGTACAGATACGCAGTATTTT. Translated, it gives CAAPDRGLDLGTDTQYF.

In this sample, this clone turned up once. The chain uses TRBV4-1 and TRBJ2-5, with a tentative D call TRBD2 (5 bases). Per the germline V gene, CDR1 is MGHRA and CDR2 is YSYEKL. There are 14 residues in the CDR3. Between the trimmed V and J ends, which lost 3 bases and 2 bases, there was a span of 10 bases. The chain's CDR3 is CASSQAGGQETQYF. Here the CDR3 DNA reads TGCGCCAGCAGCCAGGCCGGAGGTCAAGAGACCCAGTACTTC.

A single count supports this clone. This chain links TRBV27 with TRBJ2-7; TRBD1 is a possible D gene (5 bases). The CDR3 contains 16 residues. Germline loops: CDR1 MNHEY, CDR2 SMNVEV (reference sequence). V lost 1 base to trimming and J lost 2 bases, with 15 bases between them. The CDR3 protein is CASSLWAYSGTYEQYF. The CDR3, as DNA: TGTGCCAGCAGTTTATGGGCCTATTCAGGGACCTACGAGCAGTACTTC.

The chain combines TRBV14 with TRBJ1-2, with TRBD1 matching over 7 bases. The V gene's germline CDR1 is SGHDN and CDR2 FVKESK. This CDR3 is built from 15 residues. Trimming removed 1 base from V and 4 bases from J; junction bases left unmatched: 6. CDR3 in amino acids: CASSQVGGRVYGYTF. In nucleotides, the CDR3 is TGTGCCAGCAGCCAAGTAGGGGGCCGTGTCTATGGCTACACCTTC.

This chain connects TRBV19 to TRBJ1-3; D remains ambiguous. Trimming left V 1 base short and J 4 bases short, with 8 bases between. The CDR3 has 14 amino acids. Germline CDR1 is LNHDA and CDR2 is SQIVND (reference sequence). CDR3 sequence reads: CASSIVGIGNTIYF. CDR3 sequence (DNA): TGTGCCAGTAGTATAGTTGGGATCGGAAACACCATATATTTT.

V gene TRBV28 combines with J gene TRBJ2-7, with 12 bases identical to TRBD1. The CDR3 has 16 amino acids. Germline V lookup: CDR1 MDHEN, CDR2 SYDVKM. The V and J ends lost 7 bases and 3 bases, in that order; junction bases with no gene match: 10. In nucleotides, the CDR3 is TGTGCCAGCACCGTCGGAGGGACAGGGGGCGACTACGAGCAGTACTTC. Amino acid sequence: CASTVGGTGGDYEQYF.

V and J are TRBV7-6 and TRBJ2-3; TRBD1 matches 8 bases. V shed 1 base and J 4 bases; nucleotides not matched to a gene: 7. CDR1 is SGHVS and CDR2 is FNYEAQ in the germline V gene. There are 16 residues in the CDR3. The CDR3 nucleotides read TGTGCCAGCAGCTTAGGAGCCAGGGGGCCAGCAGATACGCAGTATTTT. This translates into CASSLGARGPADTQYF.

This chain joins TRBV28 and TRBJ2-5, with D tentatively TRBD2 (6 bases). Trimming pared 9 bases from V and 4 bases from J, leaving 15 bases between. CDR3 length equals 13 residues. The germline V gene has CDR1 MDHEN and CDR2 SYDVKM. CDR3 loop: CASFAGSGETQYF. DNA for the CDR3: TGTGCCAGTTTCGCGGGATCAGGAGAGACCCAGTACTTC.

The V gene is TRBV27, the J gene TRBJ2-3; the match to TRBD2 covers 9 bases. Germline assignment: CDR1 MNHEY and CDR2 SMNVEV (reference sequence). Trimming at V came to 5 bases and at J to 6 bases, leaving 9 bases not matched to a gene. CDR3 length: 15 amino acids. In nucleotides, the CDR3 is TGTGCCAGCAGTCGTAGCGGGAGTCTCTTGGATACGCAGTATTTT. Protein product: CASSRSGSLLDTQYF.

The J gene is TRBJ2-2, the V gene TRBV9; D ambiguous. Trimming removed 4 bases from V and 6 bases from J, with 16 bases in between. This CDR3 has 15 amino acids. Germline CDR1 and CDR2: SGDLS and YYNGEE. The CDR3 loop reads CASSPRRSPAGELFF. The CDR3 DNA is TGTGCCAGCAGCCCCAGGCGGAGCCCCGCCGGGGAGCTGTTTTTT. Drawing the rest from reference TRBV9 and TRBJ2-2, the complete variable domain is DSGVTQTPKHLITATGQRVTLRCSPRSGDLSVYWYQQSLDQGLQFLIQYYNGEERAKGNILERFSAQQFPDLHSELNLSSLELGDSALYFCASSPRRSPAGELFFGEGSRLTVL.